This T cell receptor beta chain was obtained from a study of a mutant IDH1 vaccine in newly diagnosed glioma. Study in general: Initiation of the vaccine course occurred 4-6 weeks after radiotherapy alone, or alongside temozolomide cycles. Patients got radiotherapy, temozolomide, or both beforehand, and most got both. Study results and caveats: It was roughly 93% of patients that developed vaccine-induced immune responses.

Time point specified: week 35, safety follow-up. With topical imiquimod, each dose of the vaccine consisted of 300 ug of mutant IDH1 20-mer peptide. The study enrolled donors with new WHO grade 3 or 4 IDH1-mutant, ATRX-lost astrocytomas. CDR3 size: 16 residues. V was trimmed by 3 bases and J by 0 bases, leaving 11 bases between them. CDR1 and CDR2 from the germline V gene are SGHTA and FQGNSA. Profiling relied on immunoSEQ multiplex PCR, and the TCRdb table lists in-frame clones only, not all of them. Seen here are about 54,000 clones, 84% observed once, and the top ten hold under 5%. As concerns this clone: The antigen remains unidentified.

The rearrangement uses TRBV7-2 and TRBJ1-4; D is ambiguous. The TCR was taken from a woman younger than 30 with glioma. The sample in question was PBMCs, obtained from a glioma patient whose treatment included an IDH1 peptide vaccine. The CDR3 DNA sequence: TGTGCCAGCAGCTTTAGTTTGGTTGCAACTAATGAAAAACTGTTTTTT. Its protein product is CASSFSLVATNEKLFF.